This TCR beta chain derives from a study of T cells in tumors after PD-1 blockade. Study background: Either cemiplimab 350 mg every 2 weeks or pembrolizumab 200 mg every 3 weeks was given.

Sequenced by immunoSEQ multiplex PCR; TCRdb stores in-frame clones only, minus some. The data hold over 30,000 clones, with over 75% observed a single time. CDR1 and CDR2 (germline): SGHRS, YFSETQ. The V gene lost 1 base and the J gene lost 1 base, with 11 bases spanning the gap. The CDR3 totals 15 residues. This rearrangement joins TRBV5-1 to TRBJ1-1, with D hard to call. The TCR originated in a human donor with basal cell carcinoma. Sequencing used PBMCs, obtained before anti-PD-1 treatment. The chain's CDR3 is CASSLLFLENTEAFF. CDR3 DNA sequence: TGCGCCAGCAGCTTGTTATTTTTGGAGAACACTGAAGCTTTCTTT.